This is a list of T cell receptor beta chains from one sample in a study of cytomegalovirus exposure and HLA in healthy donors. The method was immunoSEQ multiplex PCR; TCRdb's version includes in-frame clones alone and lacks a portion of them. Of 150,000 to 200,000 clones in the sample, approximately 80% were seen once. Sequencing was carried out using PBMCs. These receptors were collected from a woman in her late teens or twenties in good health and CMV-seropositive. Both conserved end residues are part of each CDR3. D genes are given only for firm matches. Size is omitted from some rows. Given values are once, few, many or a class for expanded clones.

cdr3_nt: TGTGCCAGTCGGTCCGGAGACGGCCACACCGGGGAGCTGTTTTTT
cdr3_aa: CASRSGDGHTGELFF
v_call: TRBV19
j_call: TRBJ2-2
d_call: .
clone_size: few

cdr3_nt: TGTGCCAGCAGCTTAAGGACAGGGAATGAGCAGTTCTTC
cdr3_aa: CASSLRTGNEQFF
v_call: TRBV7-9
j_call: TRBJ2-1
d_call: TRBD1
clone_size: few

cdr3_nt: TGTGCCAGCAGGGGAGTTAGCACCGGGGAGCTGTTTTTT
cdr3_aa: CASRGVSTGELFF
v_call: TRBV7-9
j_call: TRBJ2-2
d_call: .
clone_size: .

cdr3_nt: TGTGCCAGCAGGGGAGACAGGGGATGGGAGTCCTACGAGCAGTACTTC
cdr3_aa: CASRGDRGWESYEQYF
v_call: TRBV7-9
j_call: TRBJ2-7
d_call: TRBD1
clone_size: .

cdr3_nt: TGTGCCAGCAGCTCATTAGCGGGGACAGACTATGGCTACACCTTC
cdr3_aa: CASSSLAGTDYGYTF
v_call: TRBV11-2
j_call: TRBJ1-2
d_call: TRBD1
clone_size: .

cdr3_nt: TGTGCCAGCAGCGGGGGAGAGGAAGGTGAAAAACTGTTTTTT
cdr3_aa: CASSGGEEGEKLFF
v_call: TRBV9
j_call: TRBJ1-4
d_call: .
clone_size: .

cdr3_nt: TGTGCCAGCAGCCCCCGGGACAGGGTCCTGACTTTC
cdr3_aa: CASSPRDRVLTF
v_call: TRBV7-6
j_call: TRBJ2-6
d_call: TRBD1
clone_size: .

cdr3_nt: TGTGCCAGCAGAAAAACAGGGAAAAATACTGAAGCTTTCTTT
cdr3_aa: CASRKTGKNTEAFF
v_call: TRBV28
j_call: TRBJ1-1
d_call: .
clone_size: .

cdr3_nt: TGTGCCAGCAGCGGACTAGCGGCCACAGATACGCAGTATTTT
cdr3_aa: CASSGLAATDTQYF
v_call: TRBV7-9
j_call: TRBJ2-3
d_call: TRBD2
clone_size: .

cdr3_nt: TGTGCCAGCAGTTACTCGATCGGTAGTGCCGAGACCCAGTACTTC
cdr3_aa: CASSYSIGSAETQYF
v_call: TRBV6-5
j_call: TRBJ2-5
d_call: .
clone_size: .

cdr3_nt: TGTGCCAGCAGCCTAGAAGTAGGCGGGAACACCGGGGAGCTGTTTTTT
cdr3_aa: CASSLEVGGNTGELFF
v_call: TRBV4-2
j_call: TRBJ2-2
d_call: .
clone_size: .

cdr3_nt: TGTGCCAGCAGCTCCCCGGGGGGGGCGGAGACCCAGTACTTC
cdr3_aa: CASSSPGGAETQYF
v_call: TRBV13
j_call: TRBJ2-5
d_call: TRBD2
clone_size: .

cdr3_nt: TGTGCCAGTAGTATCACAGGGAACACTGAAGCTTTCTTT
cdr3_aa: CASSITGNTEAFF
v_call: TRBV19
j_call: TRBJ1-1
d_call: .
clone_size: .